What follows are 14 T cell receptor beta chains derived from one specimen sequenced in a study of CD8+CD57+ T cells in acquired aplastic anemia. Genomic DNA was employed as the template in profiling TCR beta VDJ and CDR3. MiXCR, run by TCRdb on the reads, gives a single entry per CDR3 protein. In the table there are about 100,000 distinct CDR3 sequences, 51% of which are singletons. Sequencing used sorted CD4+, CD8+, or CD8+CD57+ T cells (not recorded which) from PBMCs. These receptors all come from a human donor in good health, serving as a control.

Many counts were recorded for this clonotype. It may be a read error: a sequence one base away is much more abundant. The rearrangement joins TRBV19 to TRBJ2-7; D is uncertain. The CDR3 has 14 residues. Germline CDR1 is LNHDA and CDR2 is SQIVND (reference sequence). V lost 1 base to trimming and J lost 2 bases, with 9 bases between them. CDR3 residues: CASSIGGIPYEQYF. CDR3 in DNA: TGTGCCAGTAGTATAGGAGGAATCCCCTACGAGCAGTACTTC.

This clonotype was recorded a few times. The rearrangement joins TRBV10-3 to TRBJ1-2; D call uncertain. The CDR3 totals 14 residues. CDR1 and CDR2 (germline): ENHRY, SYGVKD. Trimming cost V 4 bases and J 3 bases, with 12 bases left between them. The CDR3 region is CAISARMGYYGYTF. The CDR3 DNA reads as TGTGCCATCAGTGCTAGGATGGGCTACTATGGCTACACCTTC.

The CDR3 DNA is TGCAGTGCTAGGACACCGCAGAGCGGTCCCTACGAGCAGTACTTC. It is translated as CSARTPQSGPYEQYF. The chain combines TRBV20-1 with TRBJ2-7; D is possibly TRBD2 (5 bases). This CDR3 spans 15 amino acids. The germline V gene encodes CDR1 DFQATT and CDR2 SNEGSKA (reference sequence). V was pared by 3 bases and J by 2 bases, with 17 bases between.

The CDR3 sequence: CASKLTGVNQPQHF. The CDR3 DNA is TGTGCCAGCAAATTGACAGGGGTCAATCAGCCCCAGCATTTT. The chain combines TRBV2 with TRBJ1-5; 8 nucleotides agree with TRBD1. CDR3 size: 14 residues. Germline loops: CDR1 SNHLY, CDR2 FYNNEI. With V trimmed by 7 bases and J by 3 bases, 5 bases remained unmatched.

Turning to this clonotype: The junction and the germline gene differ at one end; a read error may be behind it. This rearrangement joins TRBV30 to TRBJ1-1; D not resolved. The germline gives CDR1 GTSNPN, CDR2 SVGIG (reference sequence). This CDR3 comprises 13 residues. The CDR3 DNA reads as TGTGCCTGGAGTTTGACCGTGAACACTGAAGCTTCCTTT. Protein sequence: CAWSLTVNTEASF.

This sequence joins TRBV7-8 and TRBJ2-1, with 7 bases aligning to TRBD2. J gave up 4 bases and V 1 base, and 7 bases lay outside the gene matches. Looked up from germline, CDR1 is SGHVS and CDR2 is FQNEAQ. The CDR3 length is 16 residues. In DNA, the CDR3 is TGTGCCAGCAGCTTAGGAGGTGGCGGGGGATACAATGAGCAGTTCTTC. It translates to CASSLGGGGGYNEQFF.

The DNA of the CDR3 is TGTGCCAGTAGGACTACCCTTAATAGCAATCAGCCCCAGCATTTT. Its translation is CASRTTLNSNQPQHF. The rearrangement joins TRBV19 to TRBJ1-5; D uncertain. Germline CDR1 LNHDA, CDR2 SQIVND (reference sequence). There are 15 residues in the CDR3. Trimming took 6 bases from V and 0 from J, leaving 12 bases between them.

The chain couples TRBV29-1 to TRBJ2-3, with 8 bases fitting TRBD2. CDR3 length: 15 amino acids. Per germline, CDR1 SQVTM and CDR2 ANQGSEA. Losses at the gene ends were 3 bases for V and 2 bases for J; bases not matched to a gene: 7. Here the CDR3 reads CSVDPAGANTDTQYF. The CDR3 nucleotides are TGCAGCGTTGATCCAGCGGGGGCCAACACAGATACGCAGTATTTT.

The chain is built from TRBV10-3 and TRBJ1-1; 8 nucleotides match TRBD1. CDR1 and CDR2 (germline): ENHRY, SYGVKD. This CDR3 is built from 17 residues. Losses at the gene ends were 3 bases for V and 0 bases for J; bases not matched to a gene: 9. The DNA for the CDR3 is TGTGCCATCAGTGACCCTAAAGGACAGGGCCTGAACACTGAAGCTTTCTTT. Encoded protein: CAISDPKGQGLNTEAFF.

Ten or more counts support this clonotype. The chain has TRBV20-1 and TRBJ1-3; 7 bases map to TRBD1. The V gene end was trimmed by 1 base and the J gene end by 7 bases; junction bases not matched to a gene: 10. Germline CDR1 is DFQATT and CDR2 is SNEGSKA (reference sequence). The CDR3 sequence is 15 residues long. CDR3 sequence: CSARALTGNENTIYF. The CDR3 DNA reads TGCAGTGCTAGAGCCCTGACAGGGAATGAGAACACCATATATTTT.

This clonotype showed up many times. This chain uses TRBV7-2 with TRBJ1-2, with D maybe TRBD1 (5 bases). Trimming pared 5 bases from V and 7 bases from J, leaving 11 bases between. The CDR3 is 12 amino acids. Germline-derived CDR1 and CDR2 are SGHTA and FQGNSA. CDR3 nucleotide sequence: TGTGCCAGCAGCGAATCAGGGTTTGGCTACACCTTC. Protein product: CASSESGFGYTF.

Ten or more counts support this clonotype. The rearrangement joins TRBV6-2 or TRBV6-3 to TRBJ1-1; no clear D gene. The CDR3 loop spans 14 amino acids. Germline V lookup: CDR1 MNHEY, CDR2 SVGEGT. V was cut by 2 bases and J by 3 bases, with 10 bases left in between. DNA for the CDR3: TGTGCCAGCAGTTACGAAGTAGCAGACACTGAAGCTTTCTTT. As protein: CASSYEVADTEAFF.

Ten or more counts support this clonotype. The chain combines TRBV4-3 with TRBJ2-7; possibly TRBD1 or TRBD2 for D (5 bases each). The CDR3 extends over 17 amino acids. Germline V gene lookup returns CDR1 LGHNA and CDR2 YSLEER. With 1 base removed from V and 3 bases from J, the gap between germline ends came to 19 bases. CDR3 nucleotide sequence: TGCGCCAGCAGCCAAGGAGCCGGGACCGGGAACCACTACGAGCAGTACTTC. Its translation is CASSQGAGTGNHYEQYF.

V is TRBV29-1 and J is TRBJ1-2, with TRBD1 as a possible D gene (5 bases). The CDR3 spans 15 residues. With 5 bases removed from V and 0 bases from J, the gap between germline ends came to 16 bases. Germline V gene sequence: CDR1 SQVTM, CDR2 ANQGSEA. CDR3 protein: CSVRLVGDANYGYTF. CDR3 sequence (DNA): TGCAGCGTTCGCCTCGTAGGGGATGCTAACTATGGCTACACCTTC.